This is a list of T cell receptor beta chains from one sample in a study of blood T cell repertoires in COVID-19. The data were produced by immunoSEQ multiplex PCR, yet TCRdb's version contains in-frame clones alone and is incomplete. The data show 200,000 to 300,000 clones, about 89% seen once. The sample comprised peripheral blood. The receptors stem from a man in his forties who had recovered from COVID-19. CDR3s include the opening cysteine and the closing phenylalanine or tryptophan. D genes are given only for firm matches. Expanded clones are given a class, and other clones once, few, many or no size at all.

d_gene: TRBD1; v_gene: TRBV2; abundance: -; j_gene: TRBJ2-7; CDR3nt: TGTGCCAGCGACAGGGGGATCGAGCAGTACTTC; CDR3aa: CASDRGIEQYF
d_gene: -; v_gene: TRBV27; abundance: -; j_gene: TRBJ1-1; CDR3nt: TGTGCCAGCGGGAAGGGGAATGAAGCTTTCTTT; CDR3aa: CASGKGNEAFF
d_gene: TRBD1; v_gene: TRBV6-5; abundance: -; j_gene: TRBJ2-7; CDR3nt: TGTGCCAGCAGTCGGACAGGGGGATCATACGAGCAGTACTTC; CDR3aa: CASSRTGGSYEQYF
d_gene: TRBD2; v_gene: TRBV7-2; abundance: -; j_gene: TRBJ2-4; CDR3nt: TGTGCCAGCAGCCCGAGGACTAGCGGGAGTGGAGGGGCCAAAAACATTCAGTACTTC; CDR3aa: CASSPRTSGSGGAKNIQYF
d_gene: TRBD1; v_gene: TRBV9; abundance: -; j_gene: TRBJ2-7; CDR3nt: TGTGCCAGCAGCGAGGGGGCAGCCTACGAGCAGTACTTC; CDR3aa: CASSEGAAYEQYF
d_gene: -; v_gene: TRBV6-2/TRBV6-3; abundance: -; j_gene: TRBJ2-1; CDR3nt: TGTGCCAGCAGTTACGCGGGGGCCTTAAACTACAATGAGCAGTTCTTC; CDR3aa: CASSYAGALNYNEQFF
d_gene: TRBD1; v_gene: TRBV19; abundance: -; j_gene: TRBJ1-1; CDR3nt: TGTGCCAGTAGTATAGGGACAGGCAATCGTGAAGCTTTCTTT; CDR3aa: CASSIGTGNREAFF
d_gene: -; v_gene: TRBV2; abundance: -; j_gene: TRBJ2-3; CDR3nt: TGTGCCAGCGGGGCCGGCAGAACAGATACGCAGTATTTT; CDR3aa: CASGAGRTDTQYF
d_gene: TRBD1; v_gene: TRBV10-3; abundance: -; j_gene: TRBJ1-2; CDR3nt: TGTGCCATCAGTGATTTTGGACAGGCTGTCTATGGCTACACCTTC; CDR3aa: CAISDFGQAVYGYTF
d_gene: -; v_gene: TRBV5-6; abundance: -; j_gene: TRBJ2-1; CDR3nt: TGTGCCAGCAGCTTGGGGGGCGATGAGCAGTTCTTC; CDR3aa: CASSLGGDEQFF
d_gene: -; v_gene: TRBV12-3/TRBV12-4; abundance: -; j_gene: TRBJ2-7; CDR3nt: TGTGCCAGCAGTTTAAAGGGGTACGAGCAGTACTTC; CDR3aa: CASSLKGYEQYF
d_gene: -; v_gene: TRBV4-3; abundance: -; j_gene: TRBJ1-4; CDR3nt: TGCGCCAGCAGCCAATCAAACAGGCCTAATGAAAAACTGTTTTTT; CDR3aa: CASSQSNRPNEKLFF
d_gene: TRBD1; v_gene: TRBV9; abundance: -; j_gene: TRBJ1-1; CDR3nt: TGTGCCAGCAGCGGAGGGACAGGGGGAAACACTGAAGCTTTCTTT; CDR3aa: CASSGGTGGNTEAFF
d_gene: -; v_gene: TRBV10-2; abundance: -; j_gene: TRBJ1-1; CDR3nt: TGCGCCAGCAGTGAGAACGGGGTCTTGGGAGCTGAAGCTTTCTTT; CDR3aa: CASSENGVLGAEAFF
d_gene: TRBD1; v_gene: TRBV29-1; abundance: once; j_gene: TRBJ2-1; CDR3nt: TGCAGCGTTGGGGGACAGACGAATGAGCAGTTCTTC; CDR3aa: CSVGGQTNEQFF
d_gene: TRBD2; v_gene: TRBV4-1; abundance: -; j_gene: TRBJ2-7; CDR3nt: TGCGCCAGCAGCCCCTCTACCGGACTAGCACCTGCTTACGAGCAGTACTTC; CDR3aa: CASSPSTGLAPAYEQYF
d_gene: TRBD2; v_gene: TRBV7-3; abundance: -; j_gene: TRBJ2-7; CDR3nt: TGTGCCAGCAGCTTAACGGTAGCGGGAGGCTACCGAAACCCCCCTCGCGAGCAGTACTTC; CDR3aa: CASSLTVAGGYRNPPREQYF
d_gene: TRBD2; v_gene: TRBV7-2; abundance: -; j_gene: TRBJ2-1; CDR3nt: TGTGCCAGCAGCCCACGGACTAGCGGGAGAAATGAGCAGTTCTTC; CDR3aa: CASSPRTSGRNEQFF
d_gene: TRBD1; v_gene: TRBV27; abundance: -; j_gene: TRBJ1-2; CDR3nt: TGTGCCAGCAGTCCGACAGGGTTTTGGAGCGGCTACACCTTC; CDR3aa: CASSPTGFWSGYTF
d_gene: -; v_gene: TRBV12-3/TRBV12-4; abundance: -; j_gene: TRBJ2-5; CDR3nt: TGTGCCAGCAGTTACGGGGAGACCCAGTACTTC; CDR3aa: CASSYGETQYF
d_gene: TRBD1; v_gene: TRBV5-4; abundance: -; j_gene: TRBJ1-2; CDR3nt: TGTGCCAGCAGCACTGTAAGAGACAGGGTACGAAGCTCGCCCGTCTATGGCTACACCTTC; CDR3aa: CASSTVRDRVRSSPVYGYTF
d_gene: -; v_gene: TRBV7-2; abundance: -; j_gene: TRBJ2-2; CDR3nt: TGTGCCAGCAGCTACGGGGTAACCGGGGAGCTGTTTTTT; CDR3aa: CASSYGVTGELFF
d_gene: TRBD1; v_gene: TRBV9; abundance: once; j_gene: TRBJ2-7; CDR3nt: TGTGCCAGCAGCGTAGACCCGGACAGGGGGCGTGAGCAGTACTTC; CDR3aa: CASSVDPDRGREQYF
d_gene: TRBD2; v_gene: TRBV6-5; abundance: -; j_gene: TRBJ2-3; CDR3nt: TGTGCCAGCAGTTACACGGAGCGGGATGGGGATACGCAGTATTTT; CDR3aa: CASSYTERDGDTQYF
d_gene: TRBD2; v_gene: TRBV4-3; abundance: -; j_gene: TRBJ2-2; CDR3nt: TGCGCCAGCAGCCAAGGTCTAGCGGGAACGGAGCTGTTTTTT; CDR3aa: CASSQGLAGTELFF
d_gene: -; v_gene: TRBV18; abundance: -; j_gene: TRBJ2-3; CDR3nt: TGTGCCAGCTCACCAATCGGCGCCGCTAGGGATACGCAGTATTTT; CDR3aa: CASSPIGAARDTQYF
d_gene: TRBD1; v_gene: TRBV6-4; abundance: -; j_gene: TRBJ1-2; CDR3nt: TGTGCCAGCAGTGCCTCGGACAGGGTAGACTATGGCTACACCTTC; CDR3aa: CASSASDRVDYGYTF
d_gene: TRBD2; v_gene: TRBV19; abundance: -; j_gene: TRBJ2-2; CDR3nt: TGTGCCAGTAGTAGGTCACTAGCGGGAGGGCCTACGGCGAACACCGGGGAGCTGTTTTTT; CDR3aa: CASSRSLAGGPTANTGELFF
d_gene: -; v_gene: TRBV6-5; abundance: -; j_gene: TRBJ2-2; CDR3nt: TGTGCCAGCAGTTACCGAGTAAACACCGGGGAGCTGTTTTTT; CDR3aa: CASSYRVNTGELFF
d_gene: -; v_gene: TRBV19; abundance: once; j_gene: TRBJ1-6; CDR3nt: TGTGCCAGTTCTAACGTCAGGGCTCTTAATTCACCCCTCCACTTT; CDR3aa: CASSNVRALNSPLHF
d_gene: -; v_gene: TRBV19; abundance: once; j_gene: TRBJ2-2; CDR3nt: TGTGCCAGTAGTCCTGGGGCCTCGAACACCGGGGAGCTGTTTTTT; CDR3aa: CASSPGASNTGELFF
d_gene: TRBD2; v_gene: TRBV5-5; abundance: -; j_gene: TRBJ2-1; CDR3nt: TGTGCCAGCAGTAATATACGGGGGGGCAAATTAGCGTCCTACAATGAGCAGTTCTTC; CDR3aa: CASSNIRGGKLASYNEQFF
d_gene: TRBD2; v_gene: TRBV5-4; abundance: -; j_gene: TRBJ2-1; CDR3nt: TGTGCCAGCAGCAGGGGACTAGCGGGAGGGCCTGGGAATGAGCAGTTCTTC; CDR3aa: CASSRGLAGGPGNEQFF
d_gene: -; v_gene: TRBV27; abundance: -; j_gene: TRBJ1-1; CDR3nt: TGTGCCAGCAGTTTCCGACAGCCGAACACTGAAGCTTTCTTT; CDR3aa: CASSFRQPNTEAFF
d_gene: TRBD2; v_gene: TRBV6-1; abundance: -; j_gene: TRBJ2-1; CDR3nt: TGTGCCAGCAGGAGCGGGACTAGCTTCCATGAGCAGTTCTTC; CDR3aa: CASRSGTSFHEQFF
d_gene: -; v_gene: TRBV7-9; abundance: -; j_gene: TRBJ1-2; CDR3nt: TGTGCCAGCAGCATCAGGGGTGTGGAAGGCTACACCTTC; CDR3aa: CASSIRGVEGYTF
d_gene: TRBD1; v_gene: TRBV18; abundance: -; j_gene: TRBJ1-1; CDR3nt: TGTGCCAGCTCACTGACAGGGACTGAAGCTTTCTTT; CDR3aa: CASSLTGTEAFF
d_gene: -; v_gene: TRBV9; abundance: -; j_gene: TRBJ2-5; CDR3nt: TGTGCCAGCAGCCCAAGAGAGGGGGTGGAGACCCAGTACTTC; CDR3aa: CASSPREGVETQYF
d_gene: -; v_gene: TRBV29-1; abundance: -; j_gene: TRBJ1-1; CDR3nt: TGCAGCGCCTTCCAGGGGAACACTGAAGCTTTCTTT; CDR3aa: CSAFQGNTEAFF
d_gene: -; v_gene: TRBV5-1; abundance: -; j_gene: TRBJ2-7; CDR3nt: TGCGCCAGCAACCACCAGGGAAGCTCCTACGAGCAGTACTTC; CDR3aa: CASNHQGSSYEQYF
d_gene: TRBD1; v_gene: TRBV5-1; abundance: -; j_gene: TRBJ1-6; CDR3nt: TGCGCCAGCAGCTTGGGGGGACAGGGTAATTCACCCCTCCACTTT; CDR3aa: CASSLGGQGNSPLHF
d_gene: TRBD1; v_gene: TRBV9; abundance: -; j_gene: TRBJ1-3; CDR3nt: TGTGCCAGCAGCACAGATACGAGGGGGCCTGGAAACACCATATATTTT; CDR3aa: CASSTDTRGPGNTIYF
d_gene: -; v_gene: TRBV3-1/TRBV3-2; abundance: -; j_gene: TRBJ1-4; CDR3nt: TGTGCCAGCGGGATCGGAGGTGAAAAACTGTTTTTT; CDR3aa: CASGIGGEKLFF
d_gene: TRBD2; v_gene: TRBV4-1; abundance: once; j_gene: TRBJ2-3; CDR3nt: TGCGCCAGCAGCCAAGCCCAAAGACTAGCGGGGGACACAGATACGCAGTATTTT; CDR3aa: CASSQAQRLAGDTDTQYF
d_gene: TRBD1; v_gene: TRBV7-3; abundance: -; j_gene: TRBJ1-1; CDR3nt: TGTGCCAGCAGTAGGACAGGGCGAAACACTGAAGCTTTCTTT; CDR3aa: CASSRTGRNTEAFF
d_gene: -; v_gene: TRBV11-2; abundance: -; j_gene: TRBJ2-5; CDR3nt: TGTGCCAGCAGCTTACCGGCAGGATTGGGCCAAGAGACCCAGTACTTC; CDR3aa: CASSLPAGLGQETQYF
d_gene: -; v_gene: TRBV7-9; abundance: -; j_gene: TRBJ2-7; CDR3nt: TGTGCCAGCAGCGCCGCTCCGGGGAGAGAGGAGCAGTACTTC; CDR3aa: CASSAAPGREEQYF
d_gene: -; v_gene: TRBV19; abundance: -; j_gene: TRBJ2-2; CDR3nt: TGTGCCAGTAATAACGGCGACACGAACACCGGGGAGCTGTTTTTT; CDR3aa: CASNNGDTNTGELFF
d_gene: -; v_gene: TRBV7-7; abundance: few; j_gene: TRBJ2-2; CDR3nt: TGTGCCAGCAGCCGAGACAGGGGAGGGGTCGGGGAGCTGTTTTTT; CDR3aa: CASSRDRGGVGELFF
d_gene: -; v_gene: TRBV9; abundance: -; j_gene: TRBJ2-2; CDR3nt: TGTGCCAGCAGCGTAGATGGGAGGACCGGGGAGCTGTTTTTT; CDR3aa: CASSVDGRTGELFF
d_gene: TRBD2; v_gene: TRBV5-4; abundance: -; j_gene: TRBJ2-3; CDR3nt: TGTGCCAGCAGCTTTTCCCAACCGGGACTAGGTGTACATACGCAGTATTTT; CDR3aa: CASSFSQPGLGVHTQYF
d_gene: TRBD2; v_gene: TRBV18; abundance: -; j_gene: TRBJ2-2; CDR3nt: TGTGCCAGCTCGCCGCGGGAGAAGGGAGCCGGGGAGCTGTTTTTT; CDR3aa: CASSPREKGAGELFF
d_gene: -; v_gene: TRBV6-6; abundance: -; j_gene: TRBJ1-2; CDR3nt: TGTGCCAGCAGTTTCAAGACCGACAGTCTCTATGGCTACACCTTC; CDR3aa: CASSFKTDSLYGYTF
d_gene: -; v_gene: TRBV2; abundance: -; j_gene: TRBJ2-7; CDR3nt: TGTGCCAGCAGTGAATGGCAGGGGAAGAACGAGCAGTACTTC; CDR3aa: CASSEWQGKNEQYF
d_gene: -; v_gene: TRBV4-3; abundance: -; j_gene: TRBJ2-7; CDR3nt: TGCGCCAGCAGCCGAACGCAACTTTCCTACGAGCAGTACTTC; CDR3aa: CASSRTQLSYEQYF
d_gene: -; v_gene: TRBV6-1; abundance: -; j_gene: TRBJ1-1; CDR3nt: TGTGCCAGCGTAGACTTGAGGAACACTGAAGCTTTCTTT; CDR3aa: CASVDLRNTEAFF
d_gene: TRBD1; v_gene: TRBV9; abundance: few; j_gene: TRBJ1-6; CDR3nt: TGTGCCAGCAGCCCTAGGGGGACAGGGAACCCACCCCTCCACTTT; CDR3aa: CASSPRGTGNPPLHF
d_gene: TRBD1; v_gene: TRBV5-4; abundance: -; j_gene: TRBJ1-6; CDR3nt: TGTGCCAGCAGCCCCGGACAGGGGGCGAATTCACCCCTCCACTTT; CDR3aa: CASSPGQGANSPLHF